The sequence of this T cell receptor (beta chain) was determined in a study of CD8 T cells in ankylosing spondylitis. This clonotype was detected only a few times. V lost 3 bases and J lost 2, with 11 bases in between. The CDR3 loop spans 15 amino acids. Germline V CDR1 and CDR2: SGHNT, YENEEA. MiXCR, run by TCRdb on the 5' RACE reads, gives a single entry per CDR3 protein. The sample has about 130,000 distinct CDR3 sequences; approximately 14% are singletons. The sequence was collected from a female donor with ankylosing spondylitis or in good health (not recorded which). The chain links TRBV11-3 to TRBJ2-1; D might be TRBD2 (5 bases). Material: blood, either unsorted or a sorted T cell fraction (not recorded which). In DNA form, the CDR3 reads TGTGCCAGCAGCTTCACGGGGAGCACCTACAATGAGCAGTTCTTC. Protein sequence: CASSFTGSTYNEQFF.